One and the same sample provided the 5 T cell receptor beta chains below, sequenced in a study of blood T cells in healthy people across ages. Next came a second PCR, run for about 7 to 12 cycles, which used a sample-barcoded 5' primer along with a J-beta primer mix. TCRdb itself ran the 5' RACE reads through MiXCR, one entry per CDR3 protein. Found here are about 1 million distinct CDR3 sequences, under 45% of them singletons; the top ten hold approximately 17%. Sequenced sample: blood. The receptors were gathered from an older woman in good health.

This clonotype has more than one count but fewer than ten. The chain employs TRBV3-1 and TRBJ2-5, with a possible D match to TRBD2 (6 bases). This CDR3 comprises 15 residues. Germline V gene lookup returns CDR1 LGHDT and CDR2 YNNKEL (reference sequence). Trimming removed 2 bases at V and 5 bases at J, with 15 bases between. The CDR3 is CASSQPLGGRETQYF. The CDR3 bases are TGTGCCAGCAGCCAACCCCTCGGGGGACGGGAGACCCAGTACTTC.

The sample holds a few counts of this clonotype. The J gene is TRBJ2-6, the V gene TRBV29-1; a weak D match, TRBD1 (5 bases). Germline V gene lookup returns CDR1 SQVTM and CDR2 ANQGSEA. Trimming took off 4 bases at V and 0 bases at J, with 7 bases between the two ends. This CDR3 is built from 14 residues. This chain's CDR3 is CSVAGASGANVLTF. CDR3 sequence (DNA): TGCAGCGTTGCTGGGGCCTCTGGGGCCAACGTCCTGACTTTC. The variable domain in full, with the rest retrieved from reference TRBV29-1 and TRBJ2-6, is SAVISQKPSRDICQRGTSLTIQCQVDSQVTMMFWYRQQPGQSLTLIATANQGSEATYESGFVIDKFPISRPNLTFSTLTVSNMSPEDSSIYLCSVAGASGANVLTFGAGSRLTVL.

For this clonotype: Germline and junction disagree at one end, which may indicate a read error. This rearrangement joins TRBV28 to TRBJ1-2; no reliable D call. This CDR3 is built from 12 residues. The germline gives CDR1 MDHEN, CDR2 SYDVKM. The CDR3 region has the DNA TGTGCCAGCATTTTAATCCCGTATGGCTACACCTTC. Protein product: CASILIPYGYTF.

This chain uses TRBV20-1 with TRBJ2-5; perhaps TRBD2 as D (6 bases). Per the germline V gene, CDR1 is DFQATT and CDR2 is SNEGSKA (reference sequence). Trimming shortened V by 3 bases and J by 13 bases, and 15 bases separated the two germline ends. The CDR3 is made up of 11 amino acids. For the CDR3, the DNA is TGCAGTGCTAGGGGGAGGTCCGAGCGGTACTTC. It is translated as CSARGRSERYF.

The CDR3 sequence: CASSRDWSSYNEQFF. The CDR3, as DNA: TGTGCCAGCAGCCGGGACTGGAGCTCCTACAATGAGCAGTTCTTC. V usage is TRBV9 and J usage is TRBJ2-1; D perhaps matches TRBD2 (6 bases). Trimming took 4 bases from V and 0 from J, leaving 11 bases between them. There are 15 residues in the CDR3. Per germline, CDR1 SGDLS and CDR2 YYNGEE.